The next 21 T cell receptor beta chains were all read from a single sample in a study of early T cells in non-severe SARS-CoV-2 infection. Via MiXCR, TCRdb re-called the 5' RACE reads, giving one row per CDR3 protein. The profile shows tens of thousands of distinct CDR3 sequences, roughly 5.3% of them singletons. Sequencing was carried out using whole blood. These receptors were collected from an adult who was a healthcare worker with PCR-confirmed SARS-CoV-2 infection or an uninfected control (not recorded which).

This clonotype was recorded many times. The chain joins TRBV7-6 to TRBJ1-2; possibly TRBD1 for D (5 bases). The germline gives CDR1 SGHVS, CDR2 FNYEAQ. This CDR3 is built from 13 residues. Trimming cost V 1 base and J 4 bases, with 7 bases left between them. The CDR3 is CASSLDQGYGYTF. CDR3 DNA sequence: TGTGCCAGCAGCTTAGACCAGGGCTATGGCTACACCTTC.

This clonotype was counted many times. DNA for the CDR3: TGTGCCAGCAGAGCGACAGATAGCAATCAGCCCCAGCATTTT. The encoded protein is CASRATDSNQPQHF. This chain uses TRBV6-6 with TRBJ1-5, with a possible D match to TRBD1 (5 bases). The CDR3 is 14 amino acids. Germline assignment: CDR1 MNHNY and CDR2 SVGAGI (reference sequence). V shed 6 bases and J shed 0 bases, with 9 bases lying between them.

This clonotype was recorded at least ten times. This CDR3 is CASSPRDYYNEQFF. The DNA of the CDR3 is TGTGCCAGCAGCCCCAGGGACTACTACAATGAGCAGTTCTTC. V is TRBV7-2 and J is TRBJ2-1; 7 bases fit TRBD2. This CDR3 is built from 14 residues. Germline CDR1 reads SGHTA; CDR2 reads FQGNSA. With 5 bases clipped from V and 3 bases from J, the junction kept 4 bases outside the gene matches.

The V and J genes are TRBV10-3 and TRBJ2-1; no firm D call. CDR3 length: 12 amino acids. V was clipped by 8 bases and J by 2 bases, with 7 bases between them. Germline values: CDR1 ENHRY, CDR2 SYGVKD. The CDR3 DNA reads as TGTGCCATCGGGTCAGCCTACAATGAGCAGTTCTTC. Translated: CAIGSAYNEQFF.

This chain joins TRBV7-2 and TRBJ2-3; unclear D gene. CDR1 and CDR2 (germline): SGHTA, FQGNSA. V shed 1 base and J shed 5 bases, with 7 bases lying between them. This CDR3 has 13 amino acids. The DNA for the CDR3 is TGTGCCAGCAGCTTAGATATGGGAGATACGCAGTATTTT. This gives the protein CASSLDMGDTQYF.

This clonotype has at least ten counts. V and J are TRBV12-3 or TRBV12-4 and TRBJ2-7; D is undetermined. Trimming stripped 4 bases from V and 3 bases from J, with 10 bases between. CDR3 length: 13 residues. The CDR3 is CASSSDAFYEQYF. In DNA form, the CDR3 reads TGTGCCAGCAGTTCGGACGCGTTCTACGAGCAGTACTTC.

This clonotype was detected a few times. The chain combines TRBV10-3 with TRBJ2-1; the D is unclear. The V and J ends lost 4 bases and 9 bases respectively, with 13 bases between them. Germline CDR1 and CDR2: ENHRY and SYGVKD. The CDR3 has 13 residues. CDR3 sequence: CAISAELVFEQFF. CDR3 in DNA: TGTGCCATCAGTGCAGAGCTAGTATTTGAGCAGTTCTTC.

V and J are TRBV15 and TRBJ1-1; D uncertain. The V end was cut by 3 bases, the J end by 5 bases, with 10 bases between. CDR1 and CDR2 (germline): LNHNV, YYDKDF (reference sequence). The CDR3 loop spans 13 amino acids. The CDR3 DNA is TGTGCCACCAGCAGTAGAGGAGGGACTGAAGCTTTCTTT. Amino acid sequence: CATSSRGGTEAFF.

In its sample, this clonotype was seen many times. CDR3 in DNA: TGTGCCAGCAGCTCTTACCGTGAGGGGTCGAACACCGGGGAGCTGTTTTTT. Its translation: CASSSYREGSNTGELFF. The genes are TRBV7-6 and TRBJ2-2, with D possibly being TRBD1 or TRBD2 (5 bases each). Germline assignment: CDR1 SGHVS and CDR2 FNYEAQ. This CDR3 region has 17 residues. V lost 4 bases and J lost 0, with 15 bases in between.

The sample holds a few counts of this clonotype. This chain connects TRBV5-1 to TRBJ1-5; no definite D call. Trimming removed 0 bases at V and 0 bases at J, with 7 bases between. The CDR3 sequence is 15 residues long. The germline V gene encodes CDR1 SGHRS and CDR2 YFSETQ. The CDR3 coding sequence is TGCGCCAGCAGCTTGGCCGGGAATAGCAATCAGCCCCAGCATTTT. It codes for CASSLAGNSNQPQHF.

This chain links TRBV7-8 with TRBJ2-1; 8 nucleotides match TRBD2. The CDR3 contains 15 residues. Germline values: CDR1 SGHVS, CDR2 FQNEAQ. After removal of 10 bases from V and 1 base from J, the junction contained 9 bases not matched to a gene. Here the CDR3 reads CAIVPLAASYNEQFF. DNA for the CDR3: TGTGCCATCGTGCCACTAGCGGCTTCCTACAATGAGCAGTTCTTC.

Only a few counts were recorded for this clonotype. The rearrangement joins TRBV19 to TRBJ2-3; TRBD1 matches 9 bases. The germline V gene has CDR1 LNHDA and CDR2 SQIVND (reference sequence). V lost 5 bases and J lost 5; bases outside the gene matches: 14. CDR3 length: 17 residues. CDR3 in amino acids: CASSFGWGTGLRDTQYF. The CDR3 region has the DNA TGTGCCAGTAGTTTTGGCTGGGGGACAGGGTTAAGAGATACGCAGTATTTT.

This clonotype appeared many times. The chain uses TRBV12-3 or TRBV12-4 and TRBJ1-5; TRBD1 matches 7 bases. This CDR3 is built from 15 residues. Trimming at V came to 4 bases and at J to 3 bases, leaving 6 bases not matched to a gene. CDR3 DNA sequence: TGTGCCAGCAGTTCAGGGGGGCAGCTCAATCAGCCCCAGCATTTT. Translated: CASSSGGQLNQPQHF.

This clonotype was seen repeatedly, ten times or more. The rearrangement uses TRBV20-1 and TRBJ1-1; 7 bases agree with TRBD1. V lost 0 bases, J lost 6 bases, and 10 bases stayed unmatched. Germline values: CDR1 DFQATT, CDR2 SNEGSKA (reference sequence). The CDR3 is 15 residues long. CDR3 region: CSARDPGGIFAEAFF. As DNA, the CDR3 is TGCAGTGCTAGAGATCCAGGGGGAATTTTCGCTGAAGCTTTCTTT.

There are many counts of this clonotype. V usage is TRBV5-1 and J usage is TRBJ2-7, with a weak D call TRBD1 (6 bases). V lost 4 bases to trimming and J lost 10 bases, with 18 bases between them. The germline V gene has CDR1 SGHRS and CDR2 YFSETQ. The CDR3 is made up of 13 amino acids. CDR3 sequence reads: CASSVPGTQAQYF. As DNA, the CDR3 is TGCGCCAGCAGCGTCCCCGGGACACAGGCCCAGTACTTC.

There are many counts of this clonotype. This sequence joins TRBV30 and TRBJ2-3, with 8 bases matching TRBD2. J gave up 1 base and V 4 bases, and 7 bases lay outside the gene matches. This CDR3 comprises 15 residues. Germline V lookup: CDR1 GTSNPN, CDR2 SVGIG (reference sequence). The CDR3 here is CAWNYKTSGTDTQYF. The CDR3 bases are TGTGCCTGGAACTATAAGACTAGCGGCACAGATACGCAGTATTTT.

Ten or more counts support this clonotype. CDR3 nucleotides: TGCAGCGTGGACTTAGCGGGGTACAGCTCCTACAATGAGCAGTTCTTC. It encodes CSVDLAGYSSYNEQFF. The chain is built from TRBV29-1 and TRBJ2-1, with 8 bases that match TRBD2. This CDR3 region has 16 residues. Trimming took 6 bases from V and 0 from J; bases not matched to a gene: 10. The V gene's germline CDR1 is SQVTM and CDR2 ANQGSEA.

This clonotype was detected a few times. The V call is TRBV2, the J call TRBJ2-7; D is possibly TRBD2 (7 bases). Trimming took off 8 bases at V and 0 bases at J, with 20 bases between the two ends. The CDR3 length is 16 residues. Germline V lookup: CDR1 SNHLY, CDR2 FYNNEI. CDR3 bases: TGTGCCAGCGCCACAAAGCGGGACACTTACTCCTACGAGCAGTACTTC. Protein sequence: CASATKRDTYSYEQYF. The variable domain in full, with the rest retrieved from reference TRBV2 and TRBJ2-7, is EPEVTQTPSHQVTQMGQEVILRCVPISNHLYFYWYRQILGQKVEFLVSFYNNEISEKSEIFDDQFSVERPDGSNFTLKIRSTKLEDSAMYFCASATKRDTYSYEQYFGPGTRLTVT.

This clonotype was detected ten times or more. The chain employs TRBV12-3 or TRBV12-4 and TRBJ2-5, with D possibly TRBD1 on 6 matching bases. This CDR3 is built from 16 residues. The ends were cut back, 5 bases at V and 0 bases at J, with 16 bases in the middle. CDR3 residues: CASSRQAQDHQETQYF. CDR3 coding DNA: TGTGCCAGCAGTCGACAGGCTCAGGACCACCAAGAGACCCAGTACTTC.

This clonotype was observed a few times. The genes are TRBV29-1 and TRBJ2-6; D perhaps matches TRBD1 (5 bases). V was pared by 3 bases and J by 4 bases, with 10 bases between. Germline V gives CDR1 SQVTM, CDR2 ANQGSEA. The CDR3 sequence is 14 residues long. In DNA, the CDR3 is TGCAGCGTTGAGGAAGGGGCCGGGGCCAACGTCCTGACTTTC. This sequence encodes CSVEEGAGANVLTF.

This clonotype was detected only a few times. The J gene is TRBJ2-1, the V gene TRBV14; D remains ambiguous. The germline V gene encodes CDR1 SGHDN and CDR2 FVKESK. CDR3 size: 15 residues. The V end was cut by 4 bases, the J end by 0 bases, with 10 bases between. CDR3 coding DNA: TGTGCCAGCAGCCCGGGTACCCGCTCCTACAATGAGCAGTTCTTC. Amino acid sequence: CASSPGTRSYNEQFF.